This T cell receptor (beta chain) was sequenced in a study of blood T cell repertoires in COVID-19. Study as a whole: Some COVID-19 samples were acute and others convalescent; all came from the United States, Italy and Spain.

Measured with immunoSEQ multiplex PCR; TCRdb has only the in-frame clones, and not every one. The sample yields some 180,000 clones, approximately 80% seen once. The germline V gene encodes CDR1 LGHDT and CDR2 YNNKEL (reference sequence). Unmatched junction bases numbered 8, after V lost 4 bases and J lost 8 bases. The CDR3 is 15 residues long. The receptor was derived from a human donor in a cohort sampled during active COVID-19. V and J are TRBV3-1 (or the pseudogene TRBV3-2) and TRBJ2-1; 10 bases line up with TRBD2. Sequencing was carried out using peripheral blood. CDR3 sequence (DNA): TGTGCCAGCAGCCTAGGACTAGCGGCCAGGTATGAGCAGTTCTTC. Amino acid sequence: CASSLGLAARYEQFF.